The clone carrying this T cell receptor beta chain has a count of ten or more. The antigen is unknown. The CDR3 end is not reached by the read, which stops 3 residues before it; the germline J gene fills it in. This sample is part of a study of T cell clonality in common variable immunodeficiency. Broader study findings: CVID subjects showed higher TCRbeta clonality than healthy controls.

Using immunoSEQ multiplex PCR, the repertoire was profiled, and TCRdb retains in-frame clones only, with some absent. The profile covers 55,000 or so clones, none occurring a single time. The V end was cut by 5 bases, the J end by 2 bases, with 10 bases between. CDR3 length: 13 amino acids. Looked up from germline, CDR1 is DFQATT and CDR2 is SNEGSKA (reference sequence). The TCR comes from a person aged 18 to 69 in good health. The specimen sequenced was peripheral blood mononuclear cells. This chain connects TRBV20-1 to TRBJ2-1, with D perhaps TRBD1 or TRBD2 (5 bases each). CDR3: CSASEGTYNEQFF. The DNA read from the CDR3 is TGCAGTGCTTCCGAGGGGACCTACAATGAG.